This T cell receptor (beta chain) is from a study of molecular identifiers for immune sequencing clone quantification (dated by TCRdb to the late 2010s). Broadly, across the study: For a replicate experiment, the RNA from either around 20,000 or 99,000 naive CD8 T cells was divided into five aliquots, and four of those aliquots went on to sequencing. This methods study used CD8 T cells to benchmark TCR RNA copy counting and molecular-identifier clustering-based TCR repertoire sequencing (MIDCIRS). Broad study findings and their caveats: Modeling indicated 2.5 to 3 TCR RNA copies recovered per cell, compared with about 9.4 by digital PCR, which implies a capture efficiency of approximately 30%. In CMV-specific effector cells, clones with more than 20 RNA copies contained over 98% of molecules, whereas in naive cells such clones contained under 1% of molecules. Identical TCR molecules sharing a barcode could cause highly expanded clone sizes to be underestimated. Naive libraries contained spiked-in Jurkat TCR RNA (approximately nine copies' worth), which is not part of the donor repertoire. Even against a background of 800,000 to 1,000,000 naive CD8 T cells, spiked-in Jurkat TCR RNA amounting to a single cell's worth was reported to be detectable. When barcode sub-clustering was not used, chimeric consensus sequences inflated TCR diversity, with chimeras reaching as high as 47%.

This clonotype was counted many times. Its antigen remains undetermined. Per-nucleotide qualities are absent, and no much larger clonotype sits a single base away. The library was prepared using PCR. This sample was sequenced with a NextSeq 500. Bulk TCR libraries were generated as previously described, with the TCR primers listed in Table S5 used. The Qiagen AllPrep DNA/RNA kit was used to purify total RNA. Before any analysis, reads coming from multiple sequencing runs of the same library were combined into one pool. Processing in the source paper ran as follows. Only reads with exact TCR constant sequence were kept, trimmed to 150 nt, and grouped by their 12-nt molecular barcodes. Reads within each barcode group were sub-clustered using a 15% Levenshtein threshold, and quality-weighted consensus sequences were constructed for each RNA molecule. Non-functional sequences were filtered out, along with any lower-count sequence sitting one edit away from another sequence. Barcode sub-clusters with fewer than 20% of the maximum read count were removed, based on fitting two negative binomial distributions. The raw public data were reprocessed by TCRdb itself: fastp quality trimming at Q25, MiXCR clonotype calling, in-frame beta chains only. Each entry merges the rows of one CDR3 protein and shows their most common DNA and genes. These V and J calls derive from TCRdb rather than the authors' analysis. The table for this sample lists about 630,000 distinct CDR3 sequences; 25% of them were counted only once. The top ten hold 0.7% to 0.95% of the sample.

Naive CD8 T cell libraries were made from about 20,000 to 1,000,000 sorted cells using 10%, 30% or 50% of purified RNA. On a BD FACSAria II, naive CD8 T cells were FACS-sorted as CD8+CD4-CCR7+CD45RA+ and collected into RLT Plus buffer. To test detection sensitivity, Jurkat RNA equivalent to ten TCR copies was spiked into samples of roughly 18,000-1,100,000 naive CD8 T cells. CD8 T cells were enriched using RosetteSep CD8+ T Cell Enrichment Cocktail and Ficoll-Paque, and the enriched cells then underwent ACK red cell lysis. Sequencing was performed on naive CD8+ T cells from blood, with Jurkat cell RNA spiked in. The cell subset or site label, as the study defines it: FACS-sorted CD8+CD4-CCR7+CD45RA+ naive T cells. The TCR sequence derives from a human donor in good health. Some libraries in this study had Jurkat cell RNA spiked in.

CDR3 reads: CASSLTSGNGEQFF. The sequence in DNA is TGTGCCAGCAGTTTAACTAGCGGGAATGGTGAGCAGTTCTTC. The V and J segments used are TRBV12-3 or TRBV12-4 and TRBJ2-1; 10 bases in between match TRBD2. The CDR3 contains 14 residues, cysteine and phenylalanine counted. Only the CDR3 DNA stays, 42 bases, in frame from base 1. After removal of 2 bases from V and 9 bases from J, the junction retains 4 bases not matched to a gene.